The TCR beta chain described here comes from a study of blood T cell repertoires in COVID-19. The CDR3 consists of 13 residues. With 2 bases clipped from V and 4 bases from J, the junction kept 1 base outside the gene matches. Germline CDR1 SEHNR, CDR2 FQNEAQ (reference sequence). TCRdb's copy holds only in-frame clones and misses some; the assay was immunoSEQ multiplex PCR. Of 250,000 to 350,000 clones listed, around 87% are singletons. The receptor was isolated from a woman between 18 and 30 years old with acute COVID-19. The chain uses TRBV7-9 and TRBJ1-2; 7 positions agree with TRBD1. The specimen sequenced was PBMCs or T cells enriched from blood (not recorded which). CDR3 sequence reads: CASSLRDSYGYTF. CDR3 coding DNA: TGTGCCAGCAGCTTACGGGACAGCTATGGCTACACCTTC.